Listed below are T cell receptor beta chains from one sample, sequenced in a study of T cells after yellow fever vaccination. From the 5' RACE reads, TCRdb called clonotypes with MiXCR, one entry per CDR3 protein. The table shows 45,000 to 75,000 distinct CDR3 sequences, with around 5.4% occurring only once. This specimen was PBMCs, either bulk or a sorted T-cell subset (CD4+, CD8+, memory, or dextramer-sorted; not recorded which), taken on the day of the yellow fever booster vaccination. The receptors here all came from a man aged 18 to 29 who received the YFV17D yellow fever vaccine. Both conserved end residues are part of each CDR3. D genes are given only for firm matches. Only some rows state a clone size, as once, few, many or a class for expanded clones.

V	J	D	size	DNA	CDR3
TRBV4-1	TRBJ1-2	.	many	TGCGCCAGCAGCCAAGTCACGGGCTATGGCTACACCTTC	CASSQVTGYGYTF
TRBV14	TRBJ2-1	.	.	TGTGCCAGCAGCCAAGATGCTGGGCTAGAGTGGTACAATGAGCAGTTCTTC	CASSQDAGLEWYNEQFF
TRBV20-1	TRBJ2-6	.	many	TGCAGTGCTAGGGACAGACAGAGGTCTGGGGCCAACGTCCTGACTTTC	CSARDRQRSGANVLTF
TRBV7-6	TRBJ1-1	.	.	TGTGCCAGCAGCTTAGCGTTGACAGAAAACATGAACACTGAAGCTTTCTTT	CASSLALTENMNTEAFF
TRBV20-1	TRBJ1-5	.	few	TGCAGTGCCCTTGGGGGGTTTTATAGCAATCAGCCCCAGCATTTT	CSALGGFYSNQPQHF
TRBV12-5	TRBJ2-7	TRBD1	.	TGTGCTACACGACAGGGGAATTCCTACGAGCAGTACTTC	CATRQGNSYEQYF
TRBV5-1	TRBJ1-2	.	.	TGCGCCAGCAGACAGGGCAATGGCTACACCTTC	CASRQGNGYTF
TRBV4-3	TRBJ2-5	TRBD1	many	TGCGCCAGCAGCCTACGACAGGGGCCTATCCAAGAGACCCAGTACTTC	CASSLRQGPIQETQYF
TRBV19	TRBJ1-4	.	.	TGTGCCAGTAGTGAAACCCTACCCAACGGGGTGGCGGGTGAAAAACTGTTTTTT	CASSETLPNGVAGEKLFF
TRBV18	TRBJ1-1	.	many	TGTGCCAGCTCACCAGGGGTTGGCTGGCCTGAAGCTTTCTTT	CASSPGVGWPEAFF
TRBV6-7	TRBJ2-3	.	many	TGTGCCAGCAGTTACTCGAGACAGCCAGATACGCAGTATTTT	CASSYSRQPDTQYF
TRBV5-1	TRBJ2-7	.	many	TGCGCCAGCAGGGCGCCAGGGCGGTACGAGCAGTACTTC	CASRAPGRYEQYF
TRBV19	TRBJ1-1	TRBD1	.	TGTGCCAGTAGTATCGAGGGACAGGGAGTCACTGAAGCTTTCTTT	CASSIEGQGVTEAFF
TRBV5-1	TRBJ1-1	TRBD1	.	TGCGCCAGCAGCCGGGGACAGGGAATACTCTCTGAAGCTTTCTTT	CASSRGQGILSEAFF
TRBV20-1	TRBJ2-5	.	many	TGCAGTGCTAGTACGGGCGGGCAAGAGACCCAGTACTTC	CSASTGGQETQYF
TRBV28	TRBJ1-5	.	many	TGTGCCAGCCGGATGACGGTTCAGCCCCAGCATTTT	CASRMTVQPQHF
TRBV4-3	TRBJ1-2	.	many	TGCGCCAGCAGCCAAGATGTAGGGGACTACTATGGCTACACCTTC	CASSQDVGDYYGYTF
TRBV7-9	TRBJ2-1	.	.	TGTGCCAGCAGACTAGAATCCTACAATGAGCAGTTCTTC	CASRLESYNEQFF
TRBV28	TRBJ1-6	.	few	TGTGCCAGCAGTTGGGATGGTTCCTCCTATAATTCACCCCTCCACTTT	CASSWDGSSYNSPLHF
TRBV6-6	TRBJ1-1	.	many	TGTGCCAGCAGTCAACAGGGAGTCATGAACACTGAAGCTTTCTTT	CASSQQGVMNTEAFF
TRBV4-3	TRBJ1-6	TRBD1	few	TGCGCCAGCAGCCAGGGACCGGGACAGGGATCCTATAATTCACCCCTCCACTTT	CASSQGPGQGSYNSPLHF
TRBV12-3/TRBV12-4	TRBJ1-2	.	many	TGTGCCAGCAGTTTACCCCCCCCAGGGAGAGGCTATGGCTACACCTTC	CASSLPPPGRGYGYTF
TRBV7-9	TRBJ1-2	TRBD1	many	TGTGCCAGCAACGGCGACAGGGGAAGTGGCTACACCTTC	CASNGDRGSGYTF
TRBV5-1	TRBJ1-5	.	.	TGCGCCAGCAGCCTGGATGGGGGGGTATCGCAGCCCCAGCATTTT	CASSLDGGVSQPQHF
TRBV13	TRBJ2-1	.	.	TGTGCCAGCAGCTTAGGTGTAGGTCCCGGGAATGAGCAGTTCTTC	CASSLGVGPGNEQFF
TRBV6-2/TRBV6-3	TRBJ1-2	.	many	TGTGCCAGCGGGGGCTTTGGGGTTCGTCGAGGCTACACCTTC	CASGGFGVRRGYTF
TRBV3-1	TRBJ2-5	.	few	TGTGCCAGCAGCCAAGATCGGGGCCGGGAGACCCAGTACTTC	CASSQDRGRETQYF
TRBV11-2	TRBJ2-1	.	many	TGTGCCAGCAGCCTGGGGCTAGCCAATGAGCAGTTCTTC	CASSLGLANEQFF
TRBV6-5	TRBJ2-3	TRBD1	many	TGTGCCAGCAGTTACTCGTACAGGGGTTCCGATACGCAGTATTTT	CASSYSYRGSDTQYF
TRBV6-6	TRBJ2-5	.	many	TGTGCCAGCAGTTACGAACTGTACCAAGAGACCCAGTACTTC	CASSYELYQETQYF
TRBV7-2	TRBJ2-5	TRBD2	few	TGTGCCAGCAGCTTCCAGCGGGGGGGTGGGGAGACCCAGTACTTC	CASSFQRGGGETQYF
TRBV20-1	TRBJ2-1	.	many	TGCAGTGCTACAGACAGCTACAATGAGCAGTTCTTC	CSATDSYNEQFF
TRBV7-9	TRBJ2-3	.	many	TGTGCCAGCAGCTTGGGGGCATACACGCAGTATTTT	CASSLGAYTQYF
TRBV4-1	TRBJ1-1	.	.	TGCGCCAGCAGCCAAAAATTGGGACTTACGAACACTGAAGCTTTCTTT	CASSQKLGLTNTEAFF
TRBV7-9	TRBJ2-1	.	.	TGTGCCAGCAGCTCTGGACAGTCAATCAATGAGCAGTTCTTC	CASSSGQSINEQFF
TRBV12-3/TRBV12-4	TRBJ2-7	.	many	TGTGCCAGCAGCCGGGAGGACAGCTGGGGAGGGGTGTACGAGCAGTACTTC	CASSREDSWGGVYEQYF
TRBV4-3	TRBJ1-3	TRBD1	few	TGCGCCAGCAGCCAGGCTCCACAGGGGGCGATTGGAAACACCATATATTTT	CASSQAPQGAIGNTIYF
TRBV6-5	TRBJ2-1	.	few	TGTGCCAGCACCATAAGCGAGAGCAATGAGCAGTTCTTC	CASTISESNEQFF
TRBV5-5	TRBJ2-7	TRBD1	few	TGTGCCAGCATTCTCCCGGGACAGCATCGCGAGCAGTACTTC	CASILPGQHREQYF
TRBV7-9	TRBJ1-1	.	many	TGTGCCAGCAGCTTACTCGGAGAGAGAACTGAAGCTTTCTTT	CASSLLGERTEAFF